A few counts support the clone carrying this TCR beta chain. This CDR3 has 14 residues. The J segment lost 3 bases and the V segment lost 3 bases, leaving 4 bases of the junction unmatched. Germline V gene data show CDR1 as KGHSH and CDR2 as LQKENI. TCRdb fed the 5' RACE reads into MiXCR, producing one record per CDR3 protein. The table shows about 690,000 distinct CDR3 sequences, with 20% to 25% occurring only once. The data belong to a study of identical twins. The sample was also linked to a second study, of T cells expressing NK-cell markers.

The clonotype comes from a woman aged 18-30 years in good health. The rearrangement uses TRBV18 and TRBJ2-7; TRBD1 matches at 8 bases. The sequencing input was PBMCs. The CDR3 sequence is CASSPTGQDYEQYF. DNA of the CDR3: TGTGCCAGCTCACCGACGGGACAGGACTACGAGCAGTACTTC.